The 24 T cell receptor beta chains below were found in one sample sequenced in a study of cytomegalovirus exposure and HLA in healthy donors. The data were produced by immunoSEQ multiplex PCR, yet TCRdb's version contains in-frame clones alone and is incomplete. This table has 200,000 or so clones, approximately 80% appearing once. The sample was PBMCs. These receptors all come from a woman aged 25 to 39 in good health and CMV-seropositive.

This clone was seen a handful of times. V usage is TRBV19 and J usage is TRBJ1-2, with D hard to call. V lost 5 bases and J lost 4, with 14 bases in between. Per germline, CDR1 LNHDA and CDR2 SQIVND (reference sequence). The CDR3 runs 14 residues. The CDR3 coding sequence is TGTGCCAGTAGTCCAGGTTGGGGAGTCTATGGCTACACCTTC. Translating gives CASSPGWGVYGYTF.

The chain is built from TRBV7-2 and TRBJ2-2; TRBD1 agrees at 10 bases. CDR3 size: 15 residues. V lost 5 bases to trimming and J lost 6 bases; unmatched junction nucleotides: 6. The germline V gene has CDR1 SGHTA and CDR2 FQGNSA. CDR3 residues: CASSPHGQGAGELFF. For the CDR3, the DNA is TGTGCCAGCAGCCCGCACGGACAGGGGGCCGGGGAGCTGTTTTTT.

This clone was counted between two and nine times. The V gene is TRBV7-9, the J gene TRBJ1-2, with D tentatively TRBD1 (5 bases). Germline V gene lookup returns CDR1 SEHNR and CDR2 FQNEAQ (reference sequence). The CDR3 totals 12 residues. V was cut by 7 bases and J by 5 bases, with 11 bases left in between. The CDR3 DNA is TGTGCCAGCACAGTGACAGAATATGGCTACACCTTC. This encodes CASTVTEYGYTF.

The chain uses TRBV27 and TRBJ2-6; TRBD1 is a possible D gene (5 bases). Between the trimmed V and J ends, which lost 5 bases and 0 bases, there was a span of 17 bases. CDR3 length equals 18 residues. Germline CDR1 MNHEY, CDR2 SMNVEV (reference sequence). The CDR3 loop is CASSPTTVLGSGANVLTF. The CDR3 DNA is TGTGCCAGCAGTCCGACGACAGTCCTTGGCTCTGGGGCCAACGTCCTGACTTTC.

The gene calls are TRBV15 and TRBJ1-3, with 9 bases that match TRBD1. The CDR3 consists of 14 residues. Per the germline V gene, CDR1 is LNHNV and CDR2 is YYDKDF (reference sequence). Trimming removed 3 bases from V and 3 bases from J; junction bases left unmatched: 0. The CDR3 nucleotides read TGTGCCACCAGCAGGACAGGGGGTGGAAACACCATATATTTT. This sequence encodes CATSRTGGGNTIYF.

The rearrangement uses TRBV5-1 and TRBJ2-5, with TRBD1 matching over 8 bases. This CDR3 has 15 amino acids. V shed 4 bases and J 2 bases; nucleotides not matched to a gene: 7. Germline lookup yields CDR1 SGHRS and CDR2 YFSETQ. CDR3 in DNA: TGCGCCAGCAGCGCCGGGACAGGTAAACAAGAGACCCAGTACTTC. Translated, it gives CASSAGTGKQETQYF.

This clone was seen only once. The chain employs TRBV2 and TRBJ1-1; D not resolved. V dropped 6 bases and J dropped 0 bases, with 8 bases sitting between them. Germline V gives CDR1 SNHLY, CDR2 FYNNEI. The CDR3 totals 13 residues. The CDR3 loop reads CASRIDLNTEAFF. The CDR3 DNA reads as TGTGCCAGCAGAATAGATTTGAACACTGAAGCTTTCTTT. The full variable domain, its missing parts supplied by reference TRBV2 and TRBJ1-1, is EPEVTQTPSHQVTQMGQEVILRCVPISNHLYFYWYRQILGQKVEFLVSFYNNEISEKSEIFDDQFSVERPDGSNFTLKIRSTKLEDSAMYFCASRIDLNTEAFFGQGTRLTVV.

The chain links TRBV27 to TRBJ2-6; D ambiguous. Germline CDR1 and CDR2: MNHEY and SMNVEV (reference sequence). V was pared by 6 bases and J by 0 bases, with 12 bases between. This CDR3 is built from 16 residues. The CDR3 DNA reads as TGTGCCAGCAGCCCCAGGTGGCGCTCTGGGGCCAACGTCCTGACTTTC. Encoded protein: CASSPRWRSGANVLTF.

The V and J genes are TRBV29-1 and TRBJ1-5, with TRBD1 matching 7 bases. This CDR3 spans 14 amino acids. Germline V gene data show CDR1 as SQVTM and CDR2 as ANQGSEA. Trimming removed 7 bases from V and 0 bases from J; junction bases left unmatched: 6. CDR3: CSAQGSGSNQPQHF. The DNA of the CDR3 is TGCAGCGCACAGGGGTCTGGTAGCAATCAGCCCCAGCATTTT.

V is TRBV11-2 and J is TRBJ2-5; the D is unclear. Trimming cost V 5 bases and J 1 base, with 14 bases left between them. CDR1 is SGHAT and CDR2 is FQNNGV in the germline V gene. The CDR3 has 15 residues. The CDR3 sequence: CASSARRRLQETQYF. The CDR3, as DNA: TGTGCCAGCAGCGCCCGTCGCAGGCTCCAAGAGACCCAGTACTTC.

The CDR3 DNA is TGCGCCAGTACGTTAGCTAGCTTCGGATACAATGAGCAGTTCTTC. This codes for CASTLASFGYNEQFF. V gene TRBV5-1 combines with J gene TRBJ2-1, with D possibly TRBD2 on 5 matching bases. This CDR3 has 15 residues. CDR1 and CDR2 (germline): SGHRS, YFSETQ. V lost 8 bases to trimming and J lost 4 bases, with 19 bases between them.

This chain uses TRBV29-1 with TRBJ2-3; perhaps TRBD2 as D (5 bases). CDR3 length equals 15 residues. V was shortened by 4 bases and J by 2 bases, with 16 bases between the two germline ends. Germline lookup yields CDR1 SQVTM and CDR2 ANQGSEA. This chain's CDR3 is CSVGIASTFTDTQYF. DNA for the CDR3: TGCAGCGTTGGAATAGCGTCCACCTTCACAGATACGCAGTATTTT.

The genes are TRBV11-2 and TRBJ2-7; D gene uncertain. The germline V gene has CDR1 SGHAT and CDR2 FQNNGV. The V end was cut by 3 bases, the J end by 1 base, with 10 bases between. This CDR3 has 14 residues. DNA for the CDR3: TGTGCCAGCAGCTTGTCCAGGTATTCCTACGAGCAGTACTTC. This sequence encodes CASSLSRYSYEQYF.

The V and J genes are TRBV6-1 and TRBJ1-1; TRBD1 might be the D (6 bases). This CDR3 comprises 18 residues. Trimming took 0 bases from V and 4 from J, leaving 21 bases between them. From germline, CDR1 is MNHNS and CDR2 SASEGT. CDR3 protein: CASSEAKPIHREGTEAFF. For the CDR3, the DNA is TGTGCCAGCAGTGAAGCCAAGCCTATTCACAGGGAAGGCACTGAAGCTTTCTTT.

The chain has TRBV27 and TRBJ2-1, with 13 bases lining up with TRBD2. This CDR3 contains 15 residues. CDR1 is MNHEY and CDR2 is SMNVEV in the germline V gene (reference sequence). The ends lost 3 bases at V and 4 bases at J; junction bases unmatched: 0. The chain's CDR3 is CASSLGLAGYNEQFF. DNA of the CDR3: TGTGCCAGCAGTTTGGGACTAGCGGGATACAATGAGCAGTTCTTC.

The chain carries TRBV4-1 and TRBJ1-5; weak D call: TRBD1 (5 bases). Looked up from germline, CDR1 is MGHRA and CDR2 is YSYEKL. Trimming shortened V by 1 base and J by 3 bases, and 19 bases separated the two germline ends. The CDR3 loop spans 18 amino acids. DNA of the CDR3: TGCGCCAGCAGCCAAGGGCTGGAGGGCCGACAGCCCAATCAGCCCCAGCATTTT. Translated, it gives CASSQGLEGRQPNQPQHF.

The chain couples TRBV19 to TRBJ1-1, with unresolved D. From germline, CDR1 is LNHDA and CDR2 SQIVND (reference sequence). The CDR3 covers 14 residues. Trimming shortened V by 5 bases and J by 1 base, and 11 bases separated the two germline ends. The DNA for the CDR3 is TGTGCCAGTAGTCCGGCGGCAGCGAACACTGAAGCTTTCTTT. Protein product: CASSPAAANTEAFF.

This clone was detected only a few times. The V call is TRBV2, the J call TRBJ1-1; D call uncertain. V gave up 8 bases and J gave up 1 base, with 5 bases separating them. Germline CDR1 reads SNHLY; CDR2 reads FYNNEI. The CDR3 has 11 residues. The CDR3 sequence: CASRGNTEAFF. The CDR3 coding sequence is TGTGCCAGCCGGGGGAACACTGAAGCTTTCTTT. The variable domain in full, with the rest retrieved from reference TRBV2 and TRBJ1-1, is EPEVTQTPSHQVTQMGQEVILRCVPISNHLYFYWYRQILGQKVEFLVSFYNNEISEKSEIFDDQFSVERPDGSNFTLKIRSTKLEDSAMYFCASRGNTEAFFGQGTRLTVV.

The rearrangement links TRBV27 to TRBJ2-2; D is perhaps TRBD1 (6 bases). CDR3 length: 17 residues. V was trimmed by 2 bases and J by 2 bases, leaving 15 bases between them. Germline V CDR1 and CDR2: MNHEY, SMNVEV (reference sequence). The CDR3 region is CASSLDLRGQNTGELFF. CDR3 bases: TGTGCCAGCAGTTTAGACTTACGGGGACAAAACACCGGGGAGCTGTTTTTT.

The chain carries TRBV5-6 and TRBJ1-1; tentative D call: TRBD1 (5 bases). Germline V gene lookup returns CDR1 SGHDT and CDR2 YYEEEE. Trimming removed 4 bases from V and 10 bases from J, with 20 bases in between. The CDR3 consists of 14 residues. CDR3 sequence reads: CASSRAPMDGGAFF. The CDR3 coding sequence is TGTGCCAGCAGCCGGGCCCCGATGGACGGGGGAGCTTTCTTT.

Here the CDR3 reads CATSRDKGSGRIRRRDTQYF. The CDR3 DNA reads TGTGCCACCAGCAGAGATAAGGGTAGCGGGAGGATCCGTCGCAGAGATACGCAGTATTTT. The chain links TRBV15 to TRBJ2-3; 10 nucleotides line up with TRBD2. From germline, CDR1 is LNHNV and CDR2 YYDKDF (reference sequence). This CDR3 region has 20 residues. V dropped 0 bases and J dropped 5; count of bases not matched to a gene: 17. Drawing the rest from reference TRBV15 and TRBJ2-3, the complete variable domain is DAMVIQNPRYQVTQFGKPVTLSCSQTLNHNVMYWYQQKSSQAPKLLFHYYDKDFNNEADTPDNFQSRRPNTSFCFLDIRSPGLGDTAMYLCATSRDKGSGRIRRRDTQYFGPGTRLTVL.

The chain is built from TRBV28 and TRBJ1-2, with unresolved D. The length of the CDR3 is 13 residues. Per the germline V gene, CDR1 is MDHEN and CDR2 is SYDVKM. Trimming shortened V by 3 bases and J by 0 bases, and 5 bases separated the two germline ends. CDR3 sequence (DNA): TGTGCCAGCAGTTTGCGTGCTAACTATGGCTACACCTTC. It translates to CASSLRANYGYTF.

The V and J genes are TRBV6-1 and TRBJ2-2, with a tentative D call TRBD2 (7 bases). The ends were cut back, 0 bases at V and 1 base at J, with 15 bases in the middle. This CDR3 spans 18 amino acids. Germline V gene lookup returns CDR1 MNHNS and CDR2 SASEGT. The CDR3 DNA sequence: TGTGCCAGCAGTGAAGCGCTACAAGGGGGGGTGAACACCGGGGAGCTGTTTTTT. This sequence encodes CASSEALQGGVNTGELFF.

V and J are TRBV19 and TRBJ1-5; TRBD1 might be the D (5 bases). The CDR3 is made up of 16 amino acids. The germline CDR1 and CDR2 sequences are LNHDA and SQIVND (reference sequence). Trimming shortened V by 3 bases and J by 4 bases, and 16 bases separated the two germline ends. The chain's CDR3 is CASSIHSGEANQPQHF. CDR3 in DNA: TGTGCCAGTAGTATTCATTCGGGGGAGGCAAATCAGCCCCAGCATTTT. Filled out from reference TRBV19 and TRBJ1-5, the complete variable domain reads DGGITQSPKYLFRKEGQNVTLSCEQNLNHDAMYWYRQDPGQGLRLIYYSQIVNDFQKGDIAEGYSVSREKKESFPLTVTSAQKNPTAFYLCASSIHSGEANQPQHFGDGTRLSIL.